These T cell receptor beta chains were read from a single sample in a study of blood T cell repertoires in COVID-19. Assay: immunoSEQ multiplex PCR; the TCRdb copy retains only in-frame clones and omits some. In the table there are approximately 210,000 clones, 65% to 85% of which are singletons. Sequencing input: PBMCs or T cells enriched from blood (not recorded which). These receptors were obtained from a man younger than 40 with acute COVID-19. CDR3s include the opening cysteine and the closing phenylalanine or tryptophan. The D gene is left open where the match is weak. Only some rows state a clone size, as once, few, many or a class for expanded clones.

size	D	V	J	DNA	CDR3
NA	NA	TRBV6-5	TRBJ2-7	TGTGCCAGCAGCAAACAGGTTGAGGACTACGAGCAGTACTTC	CASSKQVEDYEQYF
few	NA	TRBV10-3	TRBJ2-4	TGTGCCATCAGTGAGTCCAGGGGGGATCTAGCCAAAAACATTCAGTACTTC	CAISESRGDLAKNIQYF
many	TRBD1	TRBV3-1/TRBV3-2	TRBJ1-6	TGTGCCAGCAGCCAAGTCCAGGGGGATTCACCCCTCCACTTT	CASSQVQGDSPLHF
NA	NA	TRBV10-1	TRBJ1-6	TGCGCCAGCAGTGAACGGGACACCTTGTTTCTCCACTTT	CASSERDTLFLHF
few	NA	TRBV4-2	TRBJ2-7	TGTGCCAGCAGCTCCACCGGGGGTGGAATGAGGGAGCAGTACTTC	CASSSTGGGMREQYF
once	TRBD1	TRBV5-4	TRBJ1-4	TGTGCCAGCAGCTTGACGACAGGGGCGGAAAAACTGTTTTTT	CASSLTTGAEKLFF
NA	TRBD1	TRBV7-3	TRBJ2-3	TGTGCCAGCAGCCCTTACGGTCCCGGACAGGGGAGCACAGATACGCAGTATTTT	CASSPYGPGQGSTDTQYF
NA	TRBD1	TRBV19	TRBJ1-2	TGTGCCAGTAGTATAGCCCCGACAGGGGCTGGCTACACCTTC	CASSIAPTGAGYTF
NA	NA	TRBV4-1	TRBJ2-3	TGCGCCAGCAGCTTCTCGCAGACAGATACGCAGTATTTT	CASSFSQTDTQYF
NA	NA	TRBV10-3	TRBJ1-2	TGTGCCATCAGGCAGGGTTCTGGCTACACCTTC	CAIRQGSGYTF
NA	NA	TRBV6-5	TRBJ1-4	TGTGCCAGCAGACCCGAGTATGCAGGGGAACAACTGTTTTTT	CASRPEYAGEQLFF
NA	NA	TRBV19	TRBJ1-1	TGTGCCAGTATCGTGAACACTGAAGCTTTCTTT	CASIVNTEAFF
NA	TRBD1	TRBV19	TRBJ1-2	TGTGCCAGTTCTTACCCGGGACAGGGTGGCGGCTACACCTTC	CASSYPGQGGGYTF
NA	TRBD2	TRBV5-1	TRBJ2-5	TGCGCCAGCAGCTTGGAATGGGGGGGTCGCGAGACCCAGTACTTC	CASSLEWGGRETQYF
NA	TRBD1	TRBV5-6	TRBJ1-3	TGTGCCAGCAGCGCGTTAGGACAGGGAGAGTTTGGAAACACCATATATTTT	CASSALGQGEFGNTIYF
NA	NA	TRBV5-4	TRBJ1-2	TGTGCCAGCAGCTTACCCTATAACATAGAGGATGGCTACACCTTC	CASSLPYNIEDGYTF
NA	TRBD2	TRBV9	TRBJ2-2	TGTGCCAGCAGCGTAAGGAGTAGCGGGGGTCCGAACACCGGGGAGCTGTTTTTT	CASSVRSSGGPNTGELFF
once	NA	TRBV29-1	TRBJ2-2	TGCAGCACAACACAGGGTTTAGGCACCGGGGAGCTGTTTTTT	CSTTQGLGTGELFF
NA	TRBD1	TRBV9	TRBJ2-3	TGTGCCAGCAGCGTAGGGGACAGGAGCACAGATACGCAGTATTTT	CASSVGDRSTDTQYF
once	NA	TRBV2	TRBJ1-2	TGTGCCAGCAGTGAACTTGCGTCGAACTATGGCTACACCTTC	CASSELASNYGYTF
once	NA	TRBV10-1	TRBJ1-4	TGCGCCAGCGGGGGGAGGCGAGCAACTAATGAAAAACTGTTTTTT	CASGGRRATNEKLFF
NA	NA	TRBV6-1	TRBJ1-2	TGTGCCAGCAGTGAAGCTGGGGAGAACTATGGCTACACCTTC	CASSEAGENYGYTF
once	NA	TRBV7-9	TRBJ2-1	TGTGCCAGCAGCGTATACAATGAGCAGTTCTTC	CASSVYNEQFF
NA	TRBD1	TRBV6-5	TRBJ1-2	TGTGCCAGCGGGTTCAGGGGGCTTAACTATGGCTACACCTTC	CASGFRGLNYGYTF
NA	NA	TRBV9	TRBJ1-6	TGTGCCAGCAGCGAAGGACAGCTCCAGAATTCACCCCTCCACTTT	CASSEGQLQNSPLHF
NA	NA	TRBV7-9	TRBJ1-4	TGTGCCAGCAGCTCAAGCGGGGGGGTAGCTCGTGCTAATGAAAAACTGTTTTTT	CASSSSGGVARANEKLFF
NA	TRBD1	TRBV4-1	TRBJ1-6	TGCGCCAGCAGCCAAGAGACAGGGGTAAATTCACCCCTCCACTTT	CASSQETGVNSPLHF
NA	NA	TRBV9	TRBJ1-3	TGTGCCAGCAGCGCTGGGGGGGGCTCTGGAAACACCATATATTTT	CASSAGGGSGNTIYF
NA	TRBD1	TRBV7-9	TRBJ1-3	TGTGCCAGCAGCTTACAGGGGGCTGGAAACACCATATATTTT	CASSLQGAGNTIYF
NA	TRBD2	TRBV5-1	TRBJ2-5	TGCGCCAGCAGAACTAGCGGGGCACAAGAGACCCAGTACTTC	CASRTSGAQETQYF
NA	NA	TRBV6-5	TRBJ2-3	TGTGCCAGCAGCCCAGCCGAGGTGAGGACAGATACGCAGTATTTT	CASSPAEVRTDTQYF
once	NA	TRBV6-5	TRBJ1-5	TGTGCCAGCAGGCGGACAGTGAATCAGCCCCAGCATTTT	CASRRTVNQPQHF
NA	TRBD1	TRBV2	TRBJ2-7	TGTGCCAGCAGGGGGACAGGGGCCCACGAGCAGTACTTC	CASRGTGAHEQYF
NA	TRBD2	TRBV24-1	TRBJ2-1	TGTGCCACCAGTGACGTCCCGGGACTAGCGGGGGCCAAGTACAATGAGCAGTTCTTC	CATSDVPGLAGAKYNEQFF
NA	NA	TRBV18	TRBJ1-1	TGTGCCACCCTTAAAGGCGGGGCCACTGAAGCTTTCTTT	CATLKGGATEAFF
once	NA	TRBV29-1	TRBJ1-1	TGCAGCGTAAGGGGTGCACTGAACACTGAAGCTTTCTTT	CSVRGALNTEAFF